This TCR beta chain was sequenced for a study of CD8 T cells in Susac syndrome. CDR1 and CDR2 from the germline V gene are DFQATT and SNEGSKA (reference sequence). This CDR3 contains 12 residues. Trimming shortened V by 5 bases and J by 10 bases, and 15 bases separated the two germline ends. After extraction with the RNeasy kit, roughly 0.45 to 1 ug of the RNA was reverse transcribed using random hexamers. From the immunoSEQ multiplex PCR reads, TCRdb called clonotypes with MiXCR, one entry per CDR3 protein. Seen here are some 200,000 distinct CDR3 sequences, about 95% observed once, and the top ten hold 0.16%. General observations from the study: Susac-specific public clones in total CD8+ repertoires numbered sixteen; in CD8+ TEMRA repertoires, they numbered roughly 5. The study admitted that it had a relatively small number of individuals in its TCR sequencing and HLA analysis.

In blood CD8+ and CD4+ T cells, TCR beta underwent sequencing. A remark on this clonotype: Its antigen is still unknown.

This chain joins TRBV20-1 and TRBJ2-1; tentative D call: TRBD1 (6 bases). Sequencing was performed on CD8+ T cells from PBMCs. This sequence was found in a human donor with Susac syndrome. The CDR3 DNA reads TGCAGTGCTCCCACAGGGTACGGAGAGCAGTTCTTC. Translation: CSAPTGYGEQFF.